This is a list of T cell receptor beta chains from one sample in a study of T cells in Graves' hyperthyroidism and ophthalmopathy. Each CDR3 protein is one row after TCRdb ran MiXCR on the multiplex PCR reads. The sample includes about 560,000 distinct CDR3 sequences, approximately 14% seen only once; the top ten take over 11%. Sequencing was carried out using blood. The receptors come from a woman in her forties with Graves' hyperthyroidism. Both conserved end residues are part of each CDR3. D genes are given only for firm matches. For some rows the clone size is stated as once, few or many, or as a class when expanded; others skip it.

CASSSEGLAGAETQYF	TGTGCCAGCAGCTCGGAGGGACTAGCGGGAGCAGAGACCCAGTACTTC	NA	TRBJ2-5	TRBV7-2	TRBD2
CASSPVGLAGVNEQFF	TGTGCCAGCAGCCCAGTAGGGCTAGCGGGGGTCAATGAGCAGTTCTTC	many	TRBJ2-1	TRBV11-2	TRBD2
CASSLTREDYGYTF	TGTGCCAGCAGTCTCACAAGGGAGGACTATGGCTACACCTTC	many	TRBJ1-2	TRBV12-3/TRBV12-4	NA
CASSFNGRVDTQYF	TGCGCCAGCAGTTTTAACGGGAGGGTCGATACGCAGTATTTT	many	TRBJ2-3	TRBV27	TRBD2
CASSSYPMGQMNTEAFF	TGTGCCAGCAGTTCCTACCCTATGGGACAGATGAACACTGAAGCTTTCTTT	many	TRBJ1-1	TRBV27	TRBD1
CASSLGTSLSYEQYF	TGTGCCAGCAGCTTAGGGACTAGCTTAAGCTACGAGCAGTACTTC	many	TRBJ2-7	TRBV28	TRBD2
CSAEGGFYEQFF	TGCAGTGCCGAGGGGGGATTTTATGAGCAGTTCTTC	many	TRBJ2-1	TRBV20-1	NA
CVSSSTGGKDTQYF	TGTGTCAGCAGCTCCACAGGGGGCAAGGATACGCAGTATTTT	NA	TRBJ2-3	TRBV11-2	TRBD1
CASSFTPTDTQYF	TGTGCCAGTAGTTTCACACCCACAGATACGCAGTATTTT	NA	TRBJ2-3	TRBV19	NA
CASSLGPDSNYGYTF	TGTGCCAGCAGCTTAGGACCCGACAGTAACTATGGCTACACCTTC	NA	TRBJ1-2	TRBV11-2	NA
CASSAFTGGTEAFF	TGTGCCAGCAGTGCCTTCACAGGGGGCACTGAAGCTTTCTTT	few	TRBJ1-1	TRBV27	TRBD1
CASSLEGLAGLGRQETQYF	TGTGCCAGCAGCTTAGAGGGACTAGCGGGGTTGGGGAGACAAGAGACCCAGTACTTC	many	TRBJ2-5	TRBV7-2	TRBD2
CASSQETGVETQYF	TGTGCCAGCAGCCAGGAGACAGGGGTAGAGACCCAGTACTTC	NA	TRBJ2-5	TRBV14	TRBD1
CASSPAGSVSYNEQFF	TGTGCCAGCAGCCCGGCGGGATCGGTCTCCTACAATGAGCAGTTCTTC	many	TRBJ2-1	TRBV7-8	NA
CASTGGLAGSEQFF	TGTGCCAGTACTGGGGGACTAGCGGGATCTGAGCAGTTCTTC	NA	TRBJ2-1	TRBV19	TRBD2
CASSKGIAGGYNEQFF	TGTGCCAGTAGTAAAGGGATAGCGGGAGGCTACAATGAGCAGTTCTTC	NA	TRBJ2-1	TRBV19	TRBD2
CSVGVLLEGSGANVLTF	TGCAGCGTTGGGGTCTTGTTAGAGGGCTCTGGGGCCAACGTCCTGACTTTC	few	TRBJ2-6	TRBV29-1	NA
CASSQDRVNSDTQYF	TGCGCCAGCAGCCAGGACAGGGTCAATTCAGATACGCAGTATTTT	many	TRBJ2-3	TRBV5-1	TRBD1
CASSVTGGGNTEAFF	TGTGCCAGCAGCGTAACCGGGGGCGGTAACACTGAAGCTTTCTTT	NA	TRBJ1-1	TRBV9	NA
CASLSAERTSEQFF	TGTGCCAGCCTCTCGGCAGAACGCACGAGTGAGCAGTTCTTC	NA	TRBJ2-1	TRBV12-3/TRBV12-4	NA
CASSLAPPGELFF	TGTGCCAGCAGTTTGGCGCCGCCCGGGGAGCTGTTTTTT	NA	TRBJ2-2	TRBV27	NA
CASSPEGLAGYEQYF	TGTGCCAGCAGCCCAGAGGGACTAGCGGGATACGAGCAGTACTTC	many	TRBJ2-7	TRBV11-2	TRBD2
CASSPGDRQKAFF	TGTGCCAGCAGCCCAGGAGACAGACAGAAAGCTTTCTTT	many	TRBJ1-1	TRBV3-1	NA
CASSLGELSEQFF	TGTGCCAGCAGCTTAGGTGAGCTTTCGGAGCAGTTCTTC	few	TRBJ2-1	TRBV7-9	NA
CASSPPDRYNEQFF	TGTGCCAGCAGTCCCCCCGACAGGTACAATGAGCAGTTCTTC	many	TRBJ2-1	TRBV27	NA